Presented here are 5 T cell receptor beta chains from one specimen sequenced in a study of OX40 agonist ivuxolimab in advanced cancers. The library was prepared using the immunoSEQ multiplex PCR assay. TCRdb mirrors the immuneACCESS table, restricted to in-frame sequences. Some clones are absent from its copies; in checked studies, under half trace to an unresolved V gene, and the reason for the others is unknown. The sample data list 40,000 to 60,000 clones, and 84% of these were observed just once. The top ten hold over 3% of the sample. The material sequenced was CD4+ or CD8+ T cells sorted from blood, taken in a trial of the OX40 agonist ivuxolimab. These receptors came from an adult with an advanced solid tumor such as melanoma, head and neck, liver or kidney cancer.

J is TRBJ2-1 and V is TRBV6-5; 9 bases map to TRBD2. This CDR3 comprises 15 residues. The germline gives CDR1 MNHEY, CDR2 SVGAGI. V lost 2 bases, J lost 5 bases, and 4 bases stayed unmatched. The CDR3 coding sequence is TGTGCCAGCAGTTACCGCCTAGCGGGGAACAATGAGCAGTTCTTC. Encoded protein: CASSYRLAGNNEQFF.

The chain combines TRBV4-1 with TRBJ1-2; no reliable D call. V was trimmed by 0 bases and J by 2 bases, leaving 7 bases between them. The germline V gene encodes CDR1 MGHRA and CDR2 YSYEKL. There are 14 residues in the CDR3. CDR3 residues: CASSQEVGNYGYTF. CDR3 in DNA: TGCGCCAGCAGCCAAGAGGTTGGGAACTATGGCTACACCTTC.

The rearrangement uses TRBV7-9 and TRBJ2-3, with 10 bases identical to TRBD1. J gave up 3 bases and V 4 bases, and 4 bases lay outside the gene matches. CDR1 is SEHNR and CDR2 is FQNEAQ in the germline V gene (reference sequence). The length of the CDR3 is 15 residues. This CDR3 reads CASSWGQGRTDTQYF. For the CDR3, the DNA is TGTGCCAGCAGCTGGGGACAGGGGAGGACAGATACGCAGTATTTT.

This chain connects TRBV29-1 to TRBJ2-1; 7 bases match TRBD2. The V gene end was trimmed by 6 bases and the J gene end by 9 bases; junction bases not matched to a gene: 11. CDR1 and CDR2 from the germline V gene are SQVTM and ANQGSEA. CDR3 length: 13 residues. The CDR3 coding sequence is TGCAGCGTCCTCGTGGGGTGGGAGGGTGAGCAGTTCTTC. This codes for CSVLVGWEGEQFF.

This clone was seen a handful of times. The J gene is TRBJ1-1, the V gene TRBV5-1; 8 nucleotides line up with TRBD1. This CDR3 has 16 amino acids. Germline V gene sequence: CDR1 SGHRS, CDR2 YFSETQ. The V segment lost 7 bases and the J segment 3 bases; nucleotides outside the gene matches: 14. This CDR3 is CASGVGPGGADTEAFF. DNA of the CDR3: TGCGCCAGCGGAGTCGGGCCAGGGGGCGCCGACACTGAAGCTTTCTTT.